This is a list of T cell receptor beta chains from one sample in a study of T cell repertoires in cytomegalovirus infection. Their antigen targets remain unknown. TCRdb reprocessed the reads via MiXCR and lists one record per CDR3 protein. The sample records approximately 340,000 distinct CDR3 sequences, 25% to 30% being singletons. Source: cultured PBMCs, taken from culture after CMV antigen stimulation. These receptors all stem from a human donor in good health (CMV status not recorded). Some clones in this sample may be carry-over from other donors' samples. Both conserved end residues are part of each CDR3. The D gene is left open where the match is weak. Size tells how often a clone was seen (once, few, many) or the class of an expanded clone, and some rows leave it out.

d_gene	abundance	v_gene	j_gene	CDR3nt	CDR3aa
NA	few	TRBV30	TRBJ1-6	TGTGCCTGGACTTCTTATGTCGGGGAGGGTTCACCCCTCCACTTT	CAWTSYVGEGSPLHF
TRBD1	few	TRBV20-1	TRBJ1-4	TGCAGTGCCTGGACAGGGACGAATGAAAAACTGTTTTTT	CSAWTGTNEKLFF
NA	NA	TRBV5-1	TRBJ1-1	TGCGCCAGCAGCTTGGCAGGGTTCACTGAAGCTTTCTTT	CASSLAGFTEAFF
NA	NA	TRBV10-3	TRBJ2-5	TGTGCCGTCGCTGGACACCAAGAGACCCAGTACTTC	CAVAGHQETQYF
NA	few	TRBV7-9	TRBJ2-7	TGTGCCAGCAGCTTCCAATACGAGCAGTACTTC	CASSFQYEQYF
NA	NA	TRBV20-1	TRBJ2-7	TGCAGTGCTAGAGCCGGGAATTCCTACGAGCAGTACTTC	CSARAGNSYEQYF
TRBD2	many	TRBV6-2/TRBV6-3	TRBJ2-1	TGTGCCAGCACCTTAATTAGGGGAGGGCCGTCCTACAATGAGCAGTTCTTC	CASTLIRGGPSYNEQFF
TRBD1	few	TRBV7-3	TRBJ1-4	TGTGCCAGCCGAATCGGACAGGGTTTTACAACTAATGAAAAACTGTTTTTT	CASRIGQGFTTNEKLFF
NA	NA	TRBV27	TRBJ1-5	TGTGCCAGCAGTTCGGGACACCCTACAGGACTTGGCAATCAGCCCCAGCATTTT	CASSSGHPTGLGNQPQHF
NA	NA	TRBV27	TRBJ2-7	TGTGCCAGCAGTTTAACCAGGGGCTACGAGCAGTACTTC	CASSLTRGYEQYF
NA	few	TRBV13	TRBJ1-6	TGTGCCAGCAGCTTAGGCGGCAGGGCAGTAAATTCACCCCTCCACTTT	CASSLGGRAVNSPLHF
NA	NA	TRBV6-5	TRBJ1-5	TGTGCCAGCAGTCGCACCTTAGGGGGGCCCCAGCATTTT	CASSRTLGGPQHF
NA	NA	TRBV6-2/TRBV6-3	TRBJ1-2	TGTGCCAGCTTTGATGAGGGCGGCTACACCTTC	CASFDEGGYTF
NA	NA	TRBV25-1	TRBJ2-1	TGTGCCAGCAGGGACTCAGGAGCCGGCGGTTACAATGAGCAGTTCTTC	CASRDSGAGGYNEQFF
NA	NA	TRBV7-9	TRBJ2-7	TGTGCCAGCAGCGAGGGGTTAAACGAGCAGTACTTC	CASSEGLNEQYF
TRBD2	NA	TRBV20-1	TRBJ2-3	TGCAGTGCTAGAGGTGTTTCTAGCGGGAGCACAGATACGCAGTATTTT	CSARGVSSGSTDTQYF
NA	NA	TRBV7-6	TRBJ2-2	TGTGCCAGCAGCTTAGGATCAGGGAGCACCGGGGAGCTGTTTTTT	CASSLGSGSTGELFF
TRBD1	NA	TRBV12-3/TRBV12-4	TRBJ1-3	TGTGCCAGCAGTCCGGGACAGGGTAACGGAAACACCATATATTTT	CASSPGQGNGNTIYF
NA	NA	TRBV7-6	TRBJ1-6	TGTGCCAGCAGCTTAGATATGACAGACAATTCACCCCTCCACTTT	CASSLDMTDNSPLHF
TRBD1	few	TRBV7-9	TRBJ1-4	TGTGCCAGCAGCTCCCGGGACAGGGGAAGTGAAAAACTGTTTTTT	CASSSRDRGSEKLFF
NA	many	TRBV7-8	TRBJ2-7	TGTGCCAGCAGCTCTCCCCGGGCGGGAACGTCTTACGAGCAGTACTTC	CASSSPRAGTSYEQYF
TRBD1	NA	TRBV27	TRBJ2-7	TGTGCCAGCAGTTTTTCCGGACAGGACGCCTACGAGCAGTACTTC	CASSFSGQDAYEQYF